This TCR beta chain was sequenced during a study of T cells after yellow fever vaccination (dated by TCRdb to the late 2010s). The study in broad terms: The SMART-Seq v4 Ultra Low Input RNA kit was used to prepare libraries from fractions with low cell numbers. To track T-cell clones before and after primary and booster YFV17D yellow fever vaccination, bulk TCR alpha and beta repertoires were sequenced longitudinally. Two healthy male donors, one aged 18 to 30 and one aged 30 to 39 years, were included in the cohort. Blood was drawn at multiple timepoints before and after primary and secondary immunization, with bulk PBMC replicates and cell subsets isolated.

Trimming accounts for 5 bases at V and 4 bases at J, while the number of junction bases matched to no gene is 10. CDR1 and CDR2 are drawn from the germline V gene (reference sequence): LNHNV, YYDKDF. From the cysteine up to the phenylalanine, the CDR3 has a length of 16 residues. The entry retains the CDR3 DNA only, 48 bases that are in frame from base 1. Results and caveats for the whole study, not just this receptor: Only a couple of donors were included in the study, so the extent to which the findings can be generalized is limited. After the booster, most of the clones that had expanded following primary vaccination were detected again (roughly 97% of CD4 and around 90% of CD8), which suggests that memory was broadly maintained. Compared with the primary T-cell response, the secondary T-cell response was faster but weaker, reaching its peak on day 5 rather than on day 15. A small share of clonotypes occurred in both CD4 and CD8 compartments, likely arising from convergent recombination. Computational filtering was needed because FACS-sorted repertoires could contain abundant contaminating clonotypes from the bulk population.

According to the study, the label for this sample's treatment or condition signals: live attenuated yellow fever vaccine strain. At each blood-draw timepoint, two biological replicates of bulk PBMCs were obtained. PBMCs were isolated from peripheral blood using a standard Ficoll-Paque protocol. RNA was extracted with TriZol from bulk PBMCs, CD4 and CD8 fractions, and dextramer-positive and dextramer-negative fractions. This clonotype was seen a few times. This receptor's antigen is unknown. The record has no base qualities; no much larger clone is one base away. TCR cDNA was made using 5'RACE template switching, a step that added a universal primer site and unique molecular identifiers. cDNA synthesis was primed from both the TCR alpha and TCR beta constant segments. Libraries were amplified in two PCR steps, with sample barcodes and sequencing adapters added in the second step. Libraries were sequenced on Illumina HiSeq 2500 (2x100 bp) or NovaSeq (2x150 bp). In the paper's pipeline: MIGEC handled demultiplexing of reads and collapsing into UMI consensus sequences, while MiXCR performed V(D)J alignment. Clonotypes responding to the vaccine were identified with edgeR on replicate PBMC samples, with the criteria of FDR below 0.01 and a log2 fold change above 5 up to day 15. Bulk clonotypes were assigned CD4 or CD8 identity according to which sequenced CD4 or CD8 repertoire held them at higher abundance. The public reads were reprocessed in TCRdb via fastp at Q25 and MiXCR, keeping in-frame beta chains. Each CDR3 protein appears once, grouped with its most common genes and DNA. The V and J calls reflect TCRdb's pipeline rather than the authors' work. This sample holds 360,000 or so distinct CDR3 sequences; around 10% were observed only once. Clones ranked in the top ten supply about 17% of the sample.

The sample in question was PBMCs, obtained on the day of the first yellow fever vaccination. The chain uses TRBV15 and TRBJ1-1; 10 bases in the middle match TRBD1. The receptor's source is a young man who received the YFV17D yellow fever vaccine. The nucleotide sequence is TGTGCCACCAGCCCACGACAGGGGGCGCCCCCCACTGAAGCTTTCTTT. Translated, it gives CATSPRQGAPPTEAFF.